This TCR beta chain was captured by sequencing in a study of cytomegalovirus exposure and HLA in healthy donors. This CDR3 is 12 amino acids long. Germline V gene data show CDR1 as ENHRY and CDR2 as SYGVKD. Trimming removed 6 bases from V and 8 bases from J; junction bases left unmatched: 3. The PCR contained 60 Vbeta and 13 Jbeta primers. Clones were sequenced by immunoSEQ multiplex PCR, and TCRdb holds only the in-frame ones, with some missing. The data hold approximately 170,000 clones, with roughly four fifths observed a single time. The sequence derives from a man aged 50 to 60 in good health and CMV-seropositive. The chain carries TRBV10-3 and TRBJ2-4, with TRBD1 matching over 8 bases. The material sequenced was PBMCs. In DNA, the CDR3 is TGTGCCATCAGCAACAGGGGGTACATTCAGTACTTC. It translates to CAISNRGYIQYF.